The T cell receptor beta chain described here comes from a study of T cells in Graves' hyperthyroidism and ophthalmopathy. Findings and caveats of the study: Most thyroid clonotypes expanded above 0.001 were also detected in blood. Using 13 V-J features, a model discriminated ophthalmopathy from stable hyperthyroidism.

About this clonotype: Its antigen is unidentified.

The germline gives CDR1 SNHLY, CDR2 FYNNEI. V shed 0 bases and J shed 4 bases, with 10 bases lying between them. The CDR3 runs to 14 residues. A patient was excluded if there was uncontrolled infection, other autoimmune disease, pregnancy or lactation. TCR beta CDR3 regions were amplified from RNA transcripts. The HTBI primer set served for first-round RT-PCR of the TCR CDR3. TCRdb itself ran the multiplex PCR reads through MiXCR, one entry per CDR3 protein. This table holds about 660,000 distinct CDR3 sequences, roughly 46% found once. The material sequenced was peripheral blood or thyroid tissue (not recorded which). The chain is built from TRBV2 and TRBJ2-7; D call uncertain. The TCR originated in an adult man with Graves' disease, either hyperthyroidism or ophthalmopathy (not recorded which). CDR3 in amino acids: CASSEAEKGYEQYF. The CDR3 DNA sequence: TGTGCCAGCAGTGAAGCTGAAAAAGGATACGAGCAGTACTTC.